The 29 T cell receptor beta chains presented below share a single source sample, sequenced in a study of T cells in Graves' hyperthyroidism and ophthalmopathy. TCR beta CDR3 sequences were amplified from RNA transcripts. The primer set for the first-round RT-PCR of the TCR CDR3 was HTBI. TCRdb redid the calling of the multiplex PCR reads with MiXCR, one entry per CDR3 protein. The sample contains 480,000 or so distinct CDR3 sequences, approximately 15% of which appear only once. The source material was blood. Receptor source: a woman in her late teens or twenties with Graves' hyperthyroidism.

This chain joins TRBV7-2 and TRBJ2-4; unclear D gene. CDR1 and CDR2 from the germline V gene are SGHTA and FQGNSA. The CDR3 runs 15 residues. The ends were cut back, 1 base at V and 1 base at J, with 8 bases in the middle. CDR3 DNA sequence: TGTGCCAGCAGCTTAGGGATCTATGCCAAAAACATTCAGTACTTC. Translated: CASSLGIYAKNIQYF.

The rearrangement links TRBV4-1 to TRBJ1-1; D call uncertain. The V gene lost 0 bases and the J gene lost 8 bases, with 10 bases spanning the gap. Germline V lookup: CDR1 MGHRA, CDR2 YSYEKL. The CDR3 runs to 13 residues. Here the CDR3 DNA reads TGCGCCAGCAGCCAAGACCTGGGCCCGGAAGCTTTCTTT. Residues: CASSQDLGPEAFF.

The rearrangement links TRBV7-9 to TRBJ1-1, with D possibly being TRBD1 (5 bases). The V end lost 6 bases, the J end lost 0 bases, and 17 bases lay between the germline ends. This CDR3 has 16 amino acids. Per the germline V gene, CDR1 is SEHNR and CDR2 is FQNEAQ (reference sequence). The CDR3 region is CASRERGGVMNTEAFF. The DNA of the CDR3 is TGTGCCAGCAGGGAGCGTGGAGGGGTGATGAACACTGAAGCTTTCTTT.

The chain combines TRBV5-8 with TRBJ1-3, with 7 bases matching TRBD1. The CDR3 is 15 residues long. The V segment lost 4 bases and the J segment 2 bases; nucleotides outside the gene matches: 6. The V gene's germline CDR1 is SGHTS and CDR2 YDEGEE. CDR3 DNA sequence: TGTGCCAGCAGCACACAGGGGTCAACTGGAAACACCATATATTTT. Its protein product is CASSTQGSTGNTIYF.

This clonotype showed up many times. J is TRBJ2-7 and V is TRBV2; 8 bases match TRBD2. V was pared by 7 bases and J by 1 base, with 3 bases of the junction left unmatched. From germline, CDR1 is SNHLY and CDR2 FYNNEI. This CDR3 has 13 residues. CDR3 sequence: CASKLAASYEQYF. The CDR3 DNA reads as TGTGCCAGCAAACTAGCGGCTTCCTACGAGCAGTACTTC.

This clonotype has at least ten counts. The chain recombines TRBV27 with TRBJ2-7; the match to TRBD1 covers 7 bases. This CDR3 spans 15 amino acids. Germline-derived CDR1 and CDR2 are MNHEY and SMNVEV (reference sequence). V was pared by 6 bases and J by 6 bases, with 14 bases of the junction left unmatched. The CDR3 here is CASSQTVDRFGEQYF. For the CDR3, the DNA is TGTGCCAGCAGCCAAACCGTGGACAGGTTTGGCGAGCAGTACTTC.

This clonotype was detected many times. The chain links TRBV14 to TRBJ2-5; no firm D call. From germline, CDR1 is SGHDN and CDR2 FVKESK. Trimming took 1 base from V and 5 from J, leaving 14 bases between them. This CDR3 region has 15 residues. The CDR3 here is CASSQAMGFRETQYF. As DNA, the CDR3 is TGTGCCAGCAGCCAAGCGATGGGGTTTAGGGAGACCCAGTACTTC.

A note on this clonotype: Its ends do not fully match the called genes, so a read error is possible. V usage is TRBV5-1 and J usage is TRBJ1-3; the D gene is possibly TRBD1 (5 bases). This CDR3 has 14 amino acids. Germline V gene sequence: CDR1 SGHRS, CDR2 YFSETQ. The CDR3 sequence is CASSSGPSGDTIYF. The CDR3, as DNA: TGCGCCAGCAGTTCAGGGCCCTCTGGAGACACCATATATTTT.

Worth noting for this clonotype: A much larger clonotype is one base distant, so this may be a read error. The chain combines TRBV5-6 with TRBJ2-3, with 9 bases fitting TRBD1. The CDR3 consists of 15 residues. V shed 4 bases, J shed 1 base, and the junction held 4 bases outside the gene matches. Germline loops: CDR1 SGHDT, CDR2 YYEEEE. The CDR3, as DNA: TGTGCCAGCAGCGGCCGGGACAGGGGCACAGATACGCAGTATTTT. Its protein is CASSGRDRGTDTQYF.

The chain employs TRBV15 and TRBJ2-5; no reliable D call. The V end lost 0 bases, the J end lost 2 bases, and 7 bases lay between the germline ends. Germline V CDR1 and CDR2: LNHNV, YYDKDF (reference sequence). This CDR3 is built from 14 residues. CDR3 DNA sequence: TGTGCCACCAGCAGAGATGGGCAGCAAGAGACCCAGTACTTC. Translated: CATSRDGQQETQYF.

In this sample, this clonotype turned up a few times. The rearrangement links TRBV20-1 to TRBJ1-4; D unresolved. The V gene lost 5 bases and the J gene lost 5 bases, with 6 bases spanning the gap. The CDR3 runs to 11 residues. Germline V gene data show CDR1 as DFQATT and CDR2 as SNEGSKA (reference sequence). The CDR3 sequence: CSAAPNEKLFF. For the CDR3, the DNA is TGCAGTGCTGCCCCAAATGAAAAACTGTTTTTT.

The V call is TRBV20-1, the J call TRBJ1-1; 10 nucleotides line up with TRBD1. V lost 1 base, J lost 3 bases, and 14 bases stayed unmatched. CDR1 is DFQATT and CDR2 is SNEGSKA in the germline V gene (reference sequence). This CDR3 has 18 amino acids. DNA of the CDR3: TGCAGTGCTAGAGGAATCTTGGACAGGGGGGTGGGTTACACTGAAGCTTTCTTT. Residues: CSARGILDRGVGYTEAFF.

This clonotype was observed many times. The J gene is TRBJ2-1, the V gene TRBV12-3 or TRBV12-4; maybe TRBD1 (7 bases). Trimming left V 11 bases short and J 6 bases short, with 23 bases between. The CDR3 totals 15 residues. CDR3 bases: TGTGCCGCCGGAAGATCCTCTCAGGGGGGCAATGAGCAGTTCTTC. Translation gives CAAGRSSQGGNEQFF.

Ten or more counts support this clonotype. The chain joins TRBV7-6 to TRBJ2-3; the match to TRBD2 covers 8 bases. With 4 bases clipped from V and 1 base from J, the junction kept 10 bases outside the gene matches. The CDR3 extends over 17 amino acids. Per germline, CDR1 SGHVS and CDR2 FNYEAQ. Written as DNA, the CDR3 is TGTGCCAGCAGCTCGAGCAGACTAGCGCAACGCACAGATACGCAGTATTTT. Translated, it gives CASSSSRLAQRTDTQYF.

A few counts support this clonotype. The chain is built from TRBV24-1 and TRBJ2-1; 9 bases fit TRBD2. CDR3 size: 17 residues. J lost 0 bases, V lost 5 bases, and 7 bases had no gene match. CDR1 and CDR2 from the germline V gene are KGHDR and SFDVKD. The CDR3 DNA reads as TGTGCCACCAGTGTAACGATAGCGGGAGCCTCCTACAATGAGCAGTTCTTC. This gives the protein CATSVTIAGASYNEQFF.

Many counts were recorded for this clonotype. This rearrangement joins TRBV12-3 or TRBV12-4 to TRBJ2-1; TRBD2 might be the D (6 bases). The CDR3 has 16 amino acids. Trimming took 5 bases from V and 3 from J, leaving 17 bases between them. DNA of the CDR3: TGTGCCAGCAGTCCTACCGGGACTTCTGTCTACAATGAGCAGTTCTTC. Amino acids: CASSPTGTSVYNEQFF.

In its sample, this clonotype was seen many times. V usage is TRBV7-9 and J usage is TRBJ2-7, with D hard to call. This CDR3 is built from 13 residues. CDR1 is SEHNR and CDR2 is FQNEAQ in the germline V gene (reference sequence). With 5 bases removed from V and 3 bases from J, the gap between germline ends came to 11 bases. The CDR3 loop reads CASSVNSLYEQYF. For the CDR3, the DNA is TGTGCCAGCAGCGTAAACAGCCTCTACGAGCAGTACTTC. Complete variable domain (other parts from reference TRBV7-9 and TRBJ2-7): DTGVSQNPRHKITKRGQNVTFRCDPISEHNRLYWYRQTLGQGPEFLTYFQNEAQLEKSRLLSDRFSAERPKGSFSTLEIQRTEQGDSAMYLCASSVNSLYEQYFGPGTRLTVT.

In its sample, this clonotype was seen a few times. The chain has TRBV5-1 and TRBJ2-5; TRBD1 matches at 7 bases. Trimming cost V 3 bases and J 0 bases; bases outside gene matches: 5. Germline V lookup: CDR1 SGHRS, CDR2 YFSETQ. This CDR3 is built from 15 residues. The CDR3 DNA follows: TGCGCCAGCAGCTCGGACAGGAATAACCAAGAGACCCAGTACTTC. As protein: CASSSDRNNQETQYF.

As regards this clonotype: A read error may explain this, as a much larger clone is one base away. The rearrangement joins TRBV10-3 to TRBJ1-1; 8 bases map to TRBD1. CDR3 length: 15 amino acids. CDR1 is ENHRY and CDR2 is SYGVKD in the germline V gene. The CDR3 here is CAIRGQGTGNSEAFF. CDR3 bases: TGTGCCATCCGAGGACAGGGAACGGGGAACAGTGAAGCTTTCTTT.

This clonotype was counted at least ten times. The chain employs TRBV20-1 and TRBJ1-5; D gene ambiguous. The germline gives CDR1 DFQATT, CDR2 SNEGSKA (reference sequence). The germline V and J ends were trimmed by 0 bases and 0 bases, with 9 bases remaining between them. CDR3 size: 15 residues. The CDR3 nucleotides are TGCAGTGCTAGAGATGACGGGAGTAGCAATCAGCCCCAGCATTTT. Residues: CSARDDGSSNQPQHF.

This clonotype was observed a handful of times. The genes are TRBV14 and TRBJ2-2; D is ambiguous. Looked up from germline, CDR1 is SGHDN and CDR2 is FVKESK. V was cut by 4 bases and J by 1 base, with 13 bases left in between. The length of the CDR3 is 16 residues. CDR3 sequence: CASSREGWWNTGELFF. CDR3 nucleotide sequence: TGTGCCAGCAGCCGGGAAGGCTGGTGGAACACCGGGGAGCTGTTTTTT.

This clonotype has a count of ten or more. V and J are TRBV27 and TRBJ2-1; TRBD2 is a possible D gene (5 bases). Trimming removed 6 bases from V and 1 base from J, with 13 bases in between. This CDR3 region has 15 residues. From germline, CDR1 is MNHEY and CDR2 SMNVEV (reference sequence). The chain's CDR3 is CASRLYRESYNEQFF. CDR3 coding DNA: TGTGCCAGCAGACTATACCGGGAATCCTACAATGAGCAGTTCTTC.

This clonotype was recorded many times. This chain joins TRBV12-5 and TRBJ2-5, with 7 bases lining up with TRBD2. Germline lookup yields CDR1 LGHNT and CDR2 FRNRAP. This CDR3 has 15 amino acids. After removal of 2 bases from V and 1 base from J, the junction contained 4 bases not matched to a gene. CDR3 amino acids: CASGLLQRGQETQYF. DNA for the CDR3: TGTGCTAGTGGTTTGCTCCAGCGGGGCCAAGAGACCCAGTACTTC.

The rearrangement links TRBV20-1 to TRBJ2-3; D is undetermined. Germline CDR1 and CDR2: DFQATT and SNEGSKA (reference sequence). The CDR3 is 15 amino acids. V was trimmed by 0 bases and J by 2 bases, leaving 12 bases between them. CDR3 sequence reads: CSARDLSASTDTQYF. The CDR3 region has the DNA TGCAGTGCTAGAGATCTGAGCGCGTCCACAGATACGCAGTATTTT.

This clonotype showed up just a few times. The chain links TRBV5-1 to TRBJ2-1; 8 nucleotides align to TRBD2. The junction had 10 bases not matched to a gene; V was cut back by 4 bases and J by 7 bases. This CDR3 is 15 amino acids long. CDR1 is SGHRS and CDR2 is YFSETQ in the germline V gene. Written as DNA, the CDR3 is TGCGCCAGCAGCCCCGGGACTAGATCTGAGAATGAGCAGTTCTTC. Translating it yields CASSPGTRSENEQFF.

The chain couples TRBV30 to TRBJ1-4; maybe TRBD1 (6 bases). The CDR3 is 14 amino acids. Germline CDR1 is GTSNPN and CDR2 is SVGIG (reference sequence). Trimming left V 5 bases short and J 0 bases short, with 10 bases between. The CDR3 region has the DNA TGTGCCTGGCTCGGGACAACAACTAATGAAAAACTGTTTTTT. It translates to CAWLGTTTNEKLFF.

In its sample, this clonotype was seen many times. This chain uses TRBV27 with TRBJ2-3; D uncertain. V was pared by 0 bases and J by 6 bases, with 13 bases between. CDR3 length equals 15 residues. Germline lookup yields CDR1 MNHEY and CDR2 SMNVEV (reference sequence). In DNA form, the CDR3 reads TGTGCCAGCAGTTTATCGTTGGTCCCCCACGATACGCAGTATTTT. Its translation is CASSLSLVPHDTQYF.

This clonotype showed up just a few times. The chain employs TRBV2 and TRBJ2-3; TRBD2 matches 7 bases. Germline-derived CDR1 and CDR2 are SNHLY and FYNNEI. The CDR3 spans 14 residues. V gave up 8 bases and J gave up 5 bases; unmatched junction bases: 10. This chain's CDR3 is CASAVRGIKDTQYF. The CDR3 nucleotides are TGTGCCAGCGCGGTGCGGGGGATTAAAGATACGCAGTATTTT.

This sequence joins TRBV20-1 and TRBJ1-2; no clear D. The CDR3 is 11 amino acids. Trimming left V 1 base short and J 13 bases short, with 13 bases between. The V gene's germline CDR1 is DFQATT and CDR2 SNEGSKA (reference sequence). The CDR3 here is CSARGGTVSTF. The CDR3 nucleotides are TGCAGTGCTAGAGGAGGAACAGTATCCACCTTC.